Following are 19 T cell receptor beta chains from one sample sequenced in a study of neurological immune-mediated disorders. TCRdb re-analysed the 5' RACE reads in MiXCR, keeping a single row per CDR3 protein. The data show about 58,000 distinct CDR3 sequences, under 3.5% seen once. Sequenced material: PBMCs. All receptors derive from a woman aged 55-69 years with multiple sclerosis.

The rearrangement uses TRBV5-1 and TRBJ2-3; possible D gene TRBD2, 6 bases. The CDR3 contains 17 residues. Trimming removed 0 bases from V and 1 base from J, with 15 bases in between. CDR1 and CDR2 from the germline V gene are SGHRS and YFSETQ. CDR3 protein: CASSLEGVGGGTDTQYF. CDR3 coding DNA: TGCGCCAGCAGCTTGGAGGGCGTTGGAGGGGGCACAGATACGCAGTATTTT.

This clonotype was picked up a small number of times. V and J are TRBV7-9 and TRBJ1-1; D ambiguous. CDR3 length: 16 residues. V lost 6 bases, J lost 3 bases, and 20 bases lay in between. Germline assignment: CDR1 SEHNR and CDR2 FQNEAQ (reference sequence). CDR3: CASRRTPGLGDTEAFF. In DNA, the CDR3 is TGTGCCAGCAGACGTACGCCCGGCCTTGGGGACACTGAAGCTTTCTTT. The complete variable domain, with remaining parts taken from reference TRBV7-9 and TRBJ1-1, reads DTGVSQNPRHKITKRGQNVTFRCDPISEHNRLYWYRQTLGQGPEFLTYFQNEAQLEKSRLLSDRFSAERPKGSFSTLEIQRTEQGDSAMYLCASRRTPGLGDTEAFFGQGTRLTVV.

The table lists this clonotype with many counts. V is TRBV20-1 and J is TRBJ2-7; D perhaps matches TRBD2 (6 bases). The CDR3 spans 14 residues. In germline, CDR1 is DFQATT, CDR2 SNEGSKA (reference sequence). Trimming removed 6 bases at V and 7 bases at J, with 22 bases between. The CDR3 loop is CSAPGLTSLVEQYF. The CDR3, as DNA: TGCAGTGCACCCGGACTCACTAGCCTCGTAGAGCAGTACTTC.

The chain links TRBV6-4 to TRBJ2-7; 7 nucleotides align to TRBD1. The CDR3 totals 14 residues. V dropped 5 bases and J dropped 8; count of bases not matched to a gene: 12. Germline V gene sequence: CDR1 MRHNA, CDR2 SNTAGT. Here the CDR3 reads CASSPGQEASKQYF. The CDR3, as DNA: TGTGCCAGCAGTCCCGGACAGGAAGCCTCCAAGCAGTACTTC.

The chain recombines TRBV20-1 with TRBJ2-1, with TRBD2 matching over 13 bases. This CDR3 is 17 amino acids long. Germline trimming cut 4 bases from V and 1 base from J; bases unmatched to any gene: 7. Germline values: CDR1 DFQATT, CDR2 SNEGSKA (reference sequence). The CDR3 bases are TGCAGTGCTACCGGACTAGCGGGAGAAATTTCCTACAATGAGCAGTTCTTC. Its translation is CSATGLAGEISYNEQFF.

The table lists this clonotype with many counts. In DNA, the CDR3 is TGTGCCAGCAGGCCCAGCGGGAGCGCGTACAATGAGCAGTTCTTC. This codes for CASRPSGSAYNEQFF. This chain joins TRBV3-1 and TRBJ2-1; 8 bases map to TRBD2. The CDR3 is made up of 15 amino acids. Germline V gene data show CDR1 as LGHDT and CDR2 as YNNKEL (reference sequence). V shed 6 bases, J shed 4 bases, and the junction held 8 bases outside the gene matches.

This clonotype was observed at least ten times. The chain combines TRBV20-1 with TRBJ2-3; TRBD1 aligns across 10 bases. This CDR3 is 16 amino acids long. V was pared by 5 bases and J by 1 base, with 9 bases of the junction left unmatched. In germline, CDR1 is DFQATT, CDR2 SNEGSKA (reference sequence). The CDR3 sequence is CSAPPSGTGGTDTQYF. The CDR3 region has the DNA TGCAGTGCTCCACCATCCGGGACAGGGGGCACAGATACGCAGTATTTT.

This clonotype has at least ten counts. The CDR3 protein is CASSWRDSQAGAYEQYF. Here the CDR3 DNA reads TGCGCCAGCAGCTGGAGGGACAGTCAGGCCGGAGCCTACGAGCAGTACTTC. V gene TRBV5-1 combines with J gene TRBJ2-7; TRBD1 is a possible D gene (7 bases). This CDR3 is 17 amino acids long. Trimming took off 3 bases at V and 2 bases at J, with 21 bases between the two ends. Germline loops: CDR1 SGHRS, CDR2 YFSETQ.

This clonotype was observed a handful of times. Here the CDR3 reads CASSYTFNTEAFF. Written as DNA, the CDR3 is TGTGCCAGCAGTTATACGTTCAACACTGAAGCTTTCTTT. J is TRBJ1-1 and V is TRBV6-5; the D is unclear. Deletions cut 3 bases from V and 2 bases from J, with 7 bases between. The CDR3 has 13 residues. Germline V gene data show CDR1 as MNHEY and CDR2 as SVGAGI.

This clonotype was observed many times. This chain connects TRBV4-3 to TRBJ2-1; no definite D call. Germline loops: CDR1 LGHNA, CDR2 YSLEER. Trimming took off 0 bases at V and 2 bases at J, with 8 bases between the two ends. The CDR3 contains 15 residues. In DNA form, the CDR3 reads TGCGCCAGCAGCCAAGATCTCGGAACCTACAATGAGCAGTTCTTC. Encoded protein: CASSQDLGTYNEQFF.

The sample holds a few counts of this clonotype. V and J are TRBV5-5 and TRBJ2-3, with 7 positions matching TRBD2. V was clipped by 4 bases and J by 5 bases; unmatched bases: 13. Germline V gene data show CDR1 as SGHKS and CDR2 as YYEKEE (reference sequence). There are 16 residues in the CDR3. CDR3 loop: CASSGLGTAVKDTQYF. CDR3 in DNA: TGTGCCAGCAGCGGACTAGGTACAGCGGTGAAAGATACGCAGTATTTT.

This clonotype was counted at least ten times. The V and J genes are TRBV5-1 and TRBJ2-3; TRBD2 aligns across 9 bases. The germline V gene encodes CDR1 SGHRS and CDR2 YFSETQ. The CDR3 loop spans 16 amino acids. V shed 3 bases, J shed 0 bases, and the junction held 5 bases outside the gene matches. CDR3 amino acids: CASSSRLAASTDTQYF. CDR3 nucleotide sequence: TGCGCCAGCAGCTCCAGACTAGCGGCTAGCACAGATACGCAGTATTTT.

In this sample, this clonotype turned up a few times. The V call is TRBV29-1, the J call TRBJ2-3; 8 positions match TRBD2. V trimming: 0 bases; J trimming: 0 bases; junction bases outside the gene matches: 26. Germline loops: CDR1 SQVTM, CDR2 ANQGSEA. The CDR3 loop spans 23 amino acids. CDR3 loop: CSVEDKPRRLLGSRGRSTDTQYF. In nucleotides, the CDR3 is TGCAGCGTTGAAGATAAGCCCAGGAGGTTGCTGGGTTCTCGCGGGAGGAGCACAGATACGCAGTATTTT.

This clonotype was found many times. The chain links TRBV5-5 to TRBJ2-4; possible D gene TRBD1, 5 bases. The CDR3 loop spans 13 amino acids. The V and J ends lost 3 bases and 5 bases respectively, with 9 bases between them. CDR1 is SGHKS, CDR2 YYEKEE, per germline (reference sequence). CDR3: CASSYDSQNIQYF. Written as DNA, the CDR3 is TGTGCCAGCAGCTATGACAGCCAAAACATTCAGTACTTC.

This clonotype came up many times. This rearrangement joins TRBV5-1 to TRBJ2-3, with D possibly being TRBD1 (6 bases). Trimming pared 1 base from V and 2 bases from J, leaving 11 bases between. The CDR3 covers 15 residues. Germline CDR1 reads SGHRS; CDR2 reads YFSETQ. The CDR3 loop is CASSLIDRSTDTQYF. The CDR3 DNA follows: TGCGCCAGCAGCTTGATAGACAGGTCCACAGATACGCAGTATTTT. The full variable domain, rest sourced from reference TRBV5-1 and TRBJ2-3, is KAGVTQTPRYLIKTRGQQVTLSCSPISGHRSVSWYQQTPGQGLQFLFEYFSETQRNKGNFPGRFSGRQFSNSRSEMNVSTLELGDSALYLCASSLIDRSTDTQYFGPGTRLTVL.

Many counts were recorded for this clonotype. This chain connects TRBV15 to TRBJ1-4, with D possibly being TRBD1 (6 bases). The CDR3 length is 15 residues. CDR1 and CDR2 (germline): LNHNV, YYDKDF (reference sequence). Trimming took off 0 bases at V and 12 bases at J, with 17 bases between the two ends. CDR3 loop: CATSRDGAGVTELFF. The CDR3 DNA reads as TGTGCCACCAGCAGAGATGGGGCAGGGGTAACGGAACTGTTTTTT.

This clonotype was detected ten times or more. CDR3 sequence (DNA): TGTGCCAGCAGTTTCAGGGGACTAGACTCTCGAGAGACCCAGTACTTC. Its protein product is CASSFRGLDSRETQYF. The V gene is TRBV27, the J gene TRBJ2-5, with TRBD2 matching over 8 bases. The CDR3 is 16 residues long. Germline CDR1 reads MNHEY; CDR2 reads SMNVEV (reference sequence). V shed 3 bases, J shed 4 bases, and the junction held 10 bases outside the gene matches.

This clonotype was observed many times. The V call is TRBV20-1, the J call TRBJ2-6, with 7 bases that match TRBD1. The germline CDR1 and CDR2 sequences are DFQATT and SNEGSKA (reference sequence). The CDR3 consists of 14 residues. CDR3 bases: TGCAGCGCGACAGGGAGCTCTGGGGCCAACGTCCTGACTTTC. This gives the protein CSATGSSGANVLTF.

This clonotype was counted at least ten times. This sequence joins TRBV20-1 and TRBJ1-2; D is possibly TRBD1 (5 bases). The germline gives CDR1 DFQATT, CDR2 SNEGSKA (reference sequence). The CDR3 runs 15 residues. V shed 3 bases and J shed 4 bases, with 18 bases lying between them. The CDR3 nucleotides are TGCAGTGCTAGCCTAACCGGGGGATCGAGCTATGGCTACACCTTC. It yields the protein CSASLTGGSSYGYTF.